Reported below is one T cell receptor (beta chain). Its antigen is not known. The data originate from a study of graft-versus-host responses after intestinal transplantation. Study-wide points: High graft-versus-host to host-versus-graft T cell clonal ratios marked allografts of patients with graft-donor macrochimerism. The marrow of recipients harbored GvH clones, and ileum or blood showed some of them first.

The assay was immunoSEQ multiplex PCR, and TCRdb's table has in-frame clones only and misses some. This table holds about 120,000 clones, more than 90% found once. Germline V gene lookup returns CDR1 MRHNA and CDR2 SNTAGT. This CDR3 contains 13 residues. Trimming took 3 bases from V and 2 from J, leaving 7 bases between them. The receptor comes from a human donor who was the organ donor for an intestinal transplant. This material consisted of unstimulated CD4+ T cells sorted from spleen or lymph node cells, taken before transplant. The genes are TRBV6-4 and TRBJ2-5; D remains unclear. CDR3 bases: TGTGCCAGCAGTGAAACTGTTCAAGAGACCCAGTACTTC. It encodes CASSETVQETQYF.